A selection of T cell receptor beta chains follows, all from one sample in a study of blood T cell repertoires in COVID-19. Assay: immunoSEQ multiplex PCR; the TCRdb copy retains only in-frame clones and omits some. This sample has some 42,000 clones, with 80% to 90% found just once. Sequenced material: peripheral blood. These receptors were taken from a man in his thirties or forties with active or convalescent COVID-19. The CDR3 runs from the conserved cysteine through the conserved F or W. D genes are given only for firm matches. Rows may omit the clone size; those that give it use once, few, many or a size class.

CDR3: CASSLGLRGDYGYTF
DNA: TGTGCCAGCAGTTTAGGGCTCAGGGGCGACTATGGCTACACCTTC
D: NA
J: TRBJ1-2
size: NA
V: TRBV27

CDR3: CASSIGQGAYEKLFF
DNA: TGTGCCAGCAGCATAGGACAGGGGGCTTATGAAAAACTGTTTTTT
D: TRBD1
J: TRBJ1-4
size: NA
V: TRBV7-9

CDR3: CASSLRTGQGIHTQYF
DNA: TGTGCCAGCAGCCTACGAACGGGACAGGGGATCCATACGCAGTATTTT
D: TRBD1
J: TRBJ2-3
size: NA
V: TRBV11-3

CDR3: CASSFGGLAGKETQYF
DNA: TGTGCCAGCAGTTTTGGAGGACTAGCGGGGAAAGAGACCCAGTACTTC
D: TRBD2
J: TRBJ2-5
size: NA
V: TRBV6-6

CDR3: CASSPWTSGSYNEQFF
DNA: TGTGCCAGCAGCCCCTGGACTAGCGGGAGCTACAATGAGCAGTTCTTC
D: TRBD2
J: TRBJ2-1
size: once
V: TRBV3-1/TRBV3-2

CDR3: CASSYSTRYSNQPQHF
DNA: TGTGCCAGCAGTTACTCGACACGGTATAGCAATCAGCCCCAGCATTTT
D: NA
J: TRBJ1-5
size: once
V: TRBV6-2/TRBV6-3

CDR3: CANRDRGGFGYTF
DNA: TGTGCGAACCGGGACAGGGGAGGGTTTGGCTACACCTTC
D: TRBD1
J: TRBJ1-2
size: once
V: TRBV2

CDR3: CASRATGGYTF
DNA: TGTGCCAGCAGAGCGACAGGTGGCTACACCTTC
D: NA
J: TRBJ1-2
size: NA
V: TRBV2

CDR3: CASSIGQGVRETQYF
DNA: TGTGCCAGCTCAATCGGACAGGGGGTCCGAGAGACCCAGTACTTC
D: TRBD1
J: TRBJ2-5
size: NA
V: TRBV18

CDR3: CASSVERGGSYNEQFF
DNA: TGTGCCAGCAGCGTAGAACGGGGAGGCTCCTACAATGAGCAGTTCTTC
D: NA
J: TRBJ2-1
size: NA
V: TRBV9

CDR3: CASSTQQGMGYGYTF
DNA: TGTGCCAGCAGCACCCAACAGGGAATGGGCTATGGCTACACCTTC
D: NA
J: TRBJ1-2
size: NA
V: TRBV11-2

CDR3: CASTQTGSSYNSPLHF
DNA: TGTGCCAGCACCCAGACAGGGAGCTCCTATAATTCACCCCTCCACTTT
D: TRBD1
J: TRBJ1-6
size: NA
V: TRBV7-2

CDR3: CASSLVQTLSYEQYF
DNA: TGTGCCAGCAGCTTAGTACAGACGTTATCCTACGAGCAGTACTTC
D: NA
J: TRBJ2-7
size: NA
V: TRBV7-2

CDR3: CASDRHSRTEAFF
DNA: TGTGCCAGCGATCGGCATAGCCGCACTGAAGCTTTCTTT
D: NA
J: TRBJ1-1
size: NA
V: TRBV6-6

CDR3: CASSFWSSGNTIYF
DNA: TGTGCCAGCAGCTTTTGGAGCTCTGGAAACACCATATATTTT
D: NA
J: TRBJ1-3
size: once
V: TRBV7-9

CDR3: CASSLDISGNTIYF
DNA: TGTGCCAGCAGCTTGGACATTAGTGGAAACACCATATATTTT
D: NA
J: TRBJ1-3
size: NA
V: TRBV7-9

CDR3: CASSFPEDRDSTDTQYF
DNA: TGTGCCAGCAGCTTCCCAGAGGACAGGGATAGCACAGATACGCAGTATTTT
D: TRBD1
J: TRBJ2-3
size: NA
V: TRBV7-4

CDR3: CASSGQENTEAFF
DNA: TGTGCCAGCAGTGGACAGGAGAACACTGAAGCTTTCTTT
D: TRBD1
J: TRBJ1-1
size: NA
V: TRBV12-3/TRBV12-4

CDR3: CAWSGWEEETQYF
DNA: TGTGCCTGGAGTGGATGGGAGGAAGAGACCCAGTACTTC
D: NA
J: TRBJ2-5
size: NA
V: TRBV30

CDR3: CASSVYSGVGTDTQYF
DNA: TGTGCCAGCAGCGTATACTCGGGGGTCGGCACAGATACGCAGTATTTT
D: NA
J: TRBJ2-3
size: NA
V: TRBV9

CDR3: CASSTHTGLKNIQYF
DNA: TGTGCCAGCAGCACCCATACAGGGCTCAAAAACATTCAGTACTTC
D: NA
J: TRBJ2-4
size: once
V: TRBV11-2

CDR3: CSASAGTSGDNEQFF
DNA: TGCAGTGCTAGTGCCGGGACTAGCGGTGACAATGAGCAGTTCTTC
D: TRBD2
J: TRBJ2-1
size: once
V: TRBV20-1

CDR3: CASSLRTGGLYEQYF
DNA: TGTGCCAGTAGTCTTCGGACAGGGGGCCTATACGAGCAGTACTTC
D: TRBD1
J: TRBJ2-7
size: NA
V: TRBV19

CDR3: CASSQGPGGANVLTF
DNA: TGTGCCAGCAGCCAAGGTCCGGGGGGGGCCAACGTCCTGACTTTC
D: NA
J: TRBJ2-6
size: NA
V: TRBV4-2

CDR3: CATSTHRGLNTEAFF
DNA: TGTGCCACCAGCACCCACAGGGGATTGAACACTGAAGCTTTCTTT
D: TRBD1
J: TRBJ1-1
size: once
V: TRBV15

CDR3: CASSQQGARYGYTF
DNA: TGTGCCAGCAGCCAACAGGGGGCGAGGTATGGCTACACCTTC
D: TRBD1
J: TRBJ1-2
size: NA
V: TRBV14

CDR3: CASSQDQGRKTQYF
DNA: TGCGCCAGCAGCCAAGATCAGGGTCGGAAGACCCAGTACTTC
D: NA
J: TRBJ2-5
size: NA
V: TRBV4-1

CDR3: CASSPGGGVRADTQYF
DNA: TGTGCCAGCAGCCCGGGGGGCGGGGTAAGGGCAGATACGCAGTATTTT
D: NA
J: TRBJ2-3
size: NA
V: TRBV3-1/TRBV3-2

CDR3: CASSLQGLSNQPQHF
DNA: TGTGCCAGTAGTCTTCAGGGGCTGAGCAATCAGCCCCAGCATTTT
D: NA
J: TRBJ1-5
size: NA
V: TRBV19

CDR3: CASSGQGSEAFF
DNA: TGTGCCAGCAGTGGACAGGGTTCTGAAGCTTTCTTT
D: TRBD1
J: TRBJ1-1
size: NA
V: TRBV2

CDR3: CASSHRRGTGGMNTEAFF
DNA: TGCGCCAGCAGCCATCGAAGGGGGACAGGGGGGATGAACACTGAAGCTTTCTTT
D: TRBD1
J: TRBJ1-1
size: NA
V: TRBV4-1

CDR3: CASSQGGRGRNNYGYTF
DNA: TGCGCCAGCAGCCAAGGAGGGCGGGGCAGAAATAACTATGGCTACACCTTC
D: NA
J: TRBJ1-2
size: NA
V: TRBV4-1

CDR3: CAISPVGPVEAFF
DNA: TGTGCCATCAGTCCCGTGGGGCCCGTTGAAGCTTTCTTT
D: NA
J: TRBJ1-1
size: NA
V: TRBV10-3

CDR3: CSVDPGLLETQYF
DNA: TGCAGCGTTGACCCGGGACTATTGGAGACCCAGTACTTC
D: TRBD2
J: TRBJ2-5
size: NA
V: TRBV29-1

CDR3: CASSLYFRNEQFF
DNA: TGTGCCAGCAGCTTATATTTCAGGAATGAGCAGTTCTTC
D: NA
J: TRBJ2-1
size: NA
V: TRBV7-2

CDR3: CASSQFTGGNTEAFF
DNA: TGTGCCAGCAGCCAATTTACAGGGGGGAACACTGAAGCTTTCTTT
D: TRBD1
J: TRBJ1-1
size: NA
V: TRBV3-1/TRBV3-2

CDR3: CASRGTGGAYNEQFF
DNA: TGTGCCAGCAGGGGTACGGGCGGGGCCTACAATGAGCAGTTCTTC
D: NA
J: TRBJ2-1
size: NA
V: TRBV4-2

CDR3: CASSSRDRANTGELFF
DNA: TGTGCCAGCAGTTCCCGGGACAGGGCGAACACCGGGGAGCTGTTTTTT
D: TRBD1
J: TRBJ2-2
size: few
V: TRBV27

CDR3: CASSLHRTGENTGELFF
DNA: TGTGCCAGCAGCCTCCACCGGACAGGGGAGAACACCGGGGAGCTGTTTTTT
D: TRBD1
J: TRBJ2-2
size: once
V: TRBV7-9

CDR3: CASSLFGLAGVSTGELFF
DNA: TGCGCCAGCAGCTTGTTCGGACTAGCGGGGGTCTCCACCGGGGAGCTGTTTTTT
D: TRBD2
J: TRBJ2-2
size: NA
V: TRBV5-1

CDR3: CASSQAASGGFEQYF
DNA: TGTGCCAGCAGCCAAGCGGCTAGCGGGGGGTTTGAGCAGTACTTC
D: TRBD2
J: TRBJ2-7
size: NA
V: TRBV7-9

CDR3: CAIARVLNTDTQYF
DNA: TGTGCCATCGCGAGGGTCCTGAACACAGATACGCAGTATTTT
D: NA
J: TRBJ2-3
size: NA
V: TRBV10-3

CDR3: CSGTESSTEQFF
DNA: TGCAGCGGGACTGAATCGTCGACTGAGCAGTTCTTC
D: NA
J: TRBJ2-1
size: once
V: TRBV29-1

CDR3: CSLRQGADTQYF
DNA: TGCAGCCTTCGACAGGGTGCCGATACGCAGTATTTT
D: TRBD1
J: TRBJ2-3
size: NA
V: TRBV29-1

CDR3: CASSSDSYNEQFF
DNA: TGTGCCAGCTCATCGGACAGCTACAATGAGCAGTTCTTC
D: NA
J: TRBJ2-1
size: NA
V: TRBV18

CDR3: CASSFGGGGSTDTQYF
DNA: TGTGCCAGCAGCTTTGGTGGCGGGGGTAGCACAGATACGCAGTATTTT
D: TRBD2
J: TRBJ2-3
size: NA
V: TRBV11-3

CDR3: CASSPLGSSGNTIYF
DNA: TGTGCCAGCTCACCATTAGGGAGCTCTGGAAACACCATATATTTT
D: NA
J: TRBJ1-3
size: NA
V: TRBV18

CDR3: CASSVEAYPGIQYF
DNA: TGTGCCAGCAGCGTAGAGGCATACCCAGGCATTCAGTACTTC
D: NA
J: TRBJ2-4
size: once
V: TRBV9

CDR3: CASSIGVADTQYF
DNA: TGTGCCAGTAGTATCGGGGTGGCAGATACGCAGTATTTT
D: NA
J: TRBJ2-3
size: NA
V: TRBV19

CDR3: CASSSLPQGTYNEQFF
DNA: TGTGCCAGCAGCTCCCTCCCCCAGGGAACCTACAATGAGCAGTTCTTC
D: NA
J: TRBJ2-1
size: few
V: TRBV7-2

CDR3: CASSVAGGADIQYF
DNA: TGTGCCAGCAGCGTAGCGGGAGGTGCGGACATTCAGTACTTC
D: TRBD2
J: TRBJ2-4
size: NA
V: TRBV9

CDR3: CSAIDSGRARNEQFF
DNA: TGCAGTGCTATTGATAGCGGGAGGGCCAGAAATGAGCAGTTCTTC
D: TRBD2
J: TRBJ2-1
size: NA
V: TRBV20-1